This TCR beta chain was sequenced in a study of response to subunit inactivated influenza vaccine. This clonotype was picked up a small number of times. Antigen specificity is unknown. Study-wide results and caveats: Each seasonal flu vaccination may recruit only limited new T cells, authors suggested.

One entry per CDR3 protein, called by TCRdb with MiXCR from the RT-PCR reads. The sample has 560,000 or so distinct CDR3 sequences; approximately 7.6% are singletons. The germline gives CDR1 LGHNA, CDR2 YSLEER. V was clipped by 1 base and J by 5 bases, with 20 bases between them. This CDR3 is 17 amino acids long. The rearrangement links TRBV4-3 to TRBJ1-1; D ambiguous. This sample comprised PBMCs from blood, obtained around 25 months after vaccination. The receptor comes from a man aged 45 to 70 who received an inactivated influenza vaccine. The chain's CDR3 is CASSQVYYSRKGTEAFF. In DNA, the CDR3 is TGCGCCAGCAGCCAAGTGTACTACTCCCGGAAGGGAACTGAAGCTTTCTTT.